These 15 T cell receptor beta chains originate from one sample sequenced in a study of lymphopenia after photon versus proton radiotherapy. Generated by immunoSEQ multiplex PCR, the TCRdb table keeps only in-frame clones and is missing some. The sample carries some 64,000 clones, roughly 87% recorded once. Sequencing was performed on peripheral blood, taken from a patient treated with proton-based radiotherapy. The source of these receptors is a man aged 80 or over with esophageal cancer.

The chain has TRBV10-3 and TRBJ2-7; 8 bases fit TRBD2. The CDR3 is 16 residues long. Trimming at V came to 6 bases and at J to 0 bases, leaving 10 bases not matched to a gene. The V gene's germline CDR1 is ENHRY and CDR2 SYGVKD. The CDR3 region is CAIRSTISGDSYEQYF. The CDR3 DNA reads TGTGCCATCAGGTCGACGATTAGCGGGGACTCCTACGAGCAGTACTTC.

The CDR3 bases are TGTGCCAGCAGCAAAGGAGACTACCGATCGGAGCAGTTCTTC. Protein product: CASSKGDYRSEQFF. The rearrangement uses TRBV21-1 and TRBJ2-1; the DNA was not used to check the table's D call, TRBD2. TRBV21-1 is a recognized pseudogene. CDR3 length: 14 amino acids.

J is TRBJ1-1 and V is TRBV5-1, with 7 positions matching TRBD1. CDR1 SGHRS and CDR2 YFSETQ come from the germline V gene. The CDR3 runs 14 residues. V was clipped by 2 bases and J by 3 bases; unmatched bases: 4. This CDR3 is CASSLNRGDTEAFF. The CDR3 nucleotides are TGCGCCAGCAGCTTAAACAGGGGTGACACTGAAGCTTTCTTT.

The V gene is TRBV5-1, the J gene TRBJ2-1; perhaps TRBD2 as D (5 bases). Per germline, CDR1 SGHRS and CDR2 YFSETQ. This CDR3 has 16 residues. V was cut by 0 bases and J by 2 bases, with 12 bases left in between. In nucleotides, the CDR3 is TGCGCCAGCAGCTTGGAAACTAGTAGGACCTACAATGAGCAGTTCTTC. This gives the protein CASSLETSRTYNEQFF.

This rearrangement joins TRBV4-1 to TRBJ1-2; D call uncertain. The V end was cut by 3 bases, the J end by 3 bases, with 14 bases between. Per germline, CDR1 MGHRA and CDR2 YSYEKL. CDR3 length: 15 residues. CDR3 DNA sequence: TGCGCCAGCAGCCATCCCCTTCAGCGGGACTATGGCTACACCTTC. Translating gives CASSHPLQRDYGYTF.

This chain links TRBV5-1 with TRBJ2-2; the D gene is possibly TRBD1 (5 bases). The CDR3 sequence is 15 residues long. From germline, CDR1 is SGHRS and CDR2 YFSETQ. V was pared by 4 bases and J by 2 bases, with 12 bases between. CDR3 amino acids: CASSDQGSNTGELFF. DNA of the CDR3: TGCGCCAGCAGCGACCAGGGCAGTAACACCGGGGAGCTGTTTTTT.

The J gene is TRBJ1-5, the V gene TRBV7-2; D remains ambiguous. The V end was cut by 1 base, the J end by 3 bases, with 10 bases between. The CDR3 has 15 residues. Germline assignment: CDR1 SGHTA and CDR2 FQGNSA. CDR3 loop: CASSLDWGSNQPQHF. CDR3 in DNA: TGTGCCAGCAGCTTAGATTGGGGTTCCAATCAGCCCCAGCATTTT.

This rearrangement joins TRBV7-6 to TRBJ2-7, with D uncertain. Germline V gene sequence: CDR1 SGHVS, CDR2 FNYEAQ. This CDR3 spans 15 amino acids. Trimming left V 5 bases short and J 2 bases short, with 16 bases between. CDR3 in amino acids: CASSPGPANTYEQYF. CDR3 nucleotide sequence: TGTGCCAGCAGCCCCGGGCCAGCCAATACCTACGAGCAGTACTTC.

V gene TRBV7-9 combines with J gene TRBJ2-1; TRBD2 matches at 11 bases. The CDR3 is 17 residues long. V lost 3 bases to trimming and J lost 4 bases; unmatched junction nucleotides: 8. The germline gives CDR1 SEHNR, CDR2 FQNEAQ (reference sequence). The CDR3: CASSLGDSSGGYNEQFF. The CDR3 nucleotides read TGTGCCAGCAGCTTGGGCGACTCTAGCGGGGGGTACAATGAGCAGTTCTTC.

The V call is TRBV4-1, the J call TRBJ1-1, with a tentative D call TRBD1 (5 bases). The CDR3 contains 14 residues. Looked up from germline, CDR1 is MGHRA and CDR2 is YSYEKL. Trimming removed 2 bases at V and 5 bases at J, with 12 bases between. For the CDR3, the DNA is TGCGCCAGCAGCCAAAACGGGGGTGCAACTGAAGCTTTCTTT. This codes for CASSQNGGATEAFF.

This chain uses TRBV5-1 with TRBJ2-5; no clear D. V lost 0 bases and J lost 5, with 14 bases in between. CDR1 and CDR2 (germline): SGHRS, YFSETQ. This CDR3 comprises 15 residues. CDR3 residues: CASSLAPGAGETQYF. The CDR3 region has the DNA TGCGCCAGCAGCTTGGCCCCCGGTGCCGGGGAGACCCAGTACTTC. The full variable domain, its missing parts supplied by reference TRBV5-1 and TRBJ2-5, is KAGVTQTPRYLIKTRGQQVTLSCSPISGHRSVSWYQQTPGQGLQFLFEYFSETQRNKGNFPGRFSGRQFSNSRSEMNVSTLELGDSALYLCASSLAPGAGETQYFGPGTRLLVL.

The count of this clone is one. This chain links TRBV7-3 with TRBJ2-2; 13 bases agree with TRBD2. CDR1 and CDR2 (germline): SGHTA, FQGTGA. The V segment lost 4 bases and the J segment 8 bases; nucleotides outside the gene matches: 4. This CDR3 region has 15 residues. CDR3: CASSSGLAGTGELFF. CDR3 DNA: TGTGCCAGCAGCTCGGGACTAGCGGGGACTGGGGAGCTGTTTTTT.

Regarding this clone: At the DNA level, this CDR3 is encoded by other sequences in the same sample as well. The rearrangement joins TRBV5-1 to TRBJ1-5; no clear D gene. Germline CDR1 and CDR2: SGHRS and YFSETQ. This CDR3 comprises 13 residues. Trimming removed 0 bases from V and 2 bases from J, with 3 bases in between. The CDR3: CASSLDGNQPQHF. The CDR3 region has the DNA TGCGCCAGCAGCTTGGACGGCAATCAGCCCCAGCATTTT. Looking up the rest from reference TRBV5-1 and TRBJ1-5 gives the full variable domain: KAGVTQTPRYLIKTRGQQVTLSCSPISGHRSVSWYQQTPGQGLQFLFEYFSETQRNKGNFPGRFSGRQFSNSRSEMNVSTLELGDSALYLCASSLDGNQPQHFGDGTRLSIL.

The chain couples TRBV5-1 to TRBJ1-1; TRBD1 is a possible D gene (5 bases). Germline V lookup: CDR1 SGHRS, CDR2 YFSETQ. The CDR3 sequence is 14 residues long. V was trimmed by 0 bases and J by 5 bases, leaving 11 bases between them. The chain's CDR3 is CASSLARDPTEAFF. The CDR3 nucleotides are TGCGCCAGCAGCTTGGCCAGGGATCCTACTGAAGCTTTCTTT.

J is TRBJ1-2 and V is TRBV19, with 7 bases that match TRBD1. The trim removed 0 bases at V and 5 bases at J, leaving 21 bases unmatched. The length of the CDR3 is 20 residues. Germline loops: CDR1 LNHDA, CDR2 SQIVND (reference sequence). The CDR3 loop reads CASSIDPFGTDALKVYGYTF. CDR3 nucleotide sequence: TGTGCCAGTAGTATAGACCCCTTCGGGACAGACGCCTTGAAGGTATATGGCTACACCTTC.